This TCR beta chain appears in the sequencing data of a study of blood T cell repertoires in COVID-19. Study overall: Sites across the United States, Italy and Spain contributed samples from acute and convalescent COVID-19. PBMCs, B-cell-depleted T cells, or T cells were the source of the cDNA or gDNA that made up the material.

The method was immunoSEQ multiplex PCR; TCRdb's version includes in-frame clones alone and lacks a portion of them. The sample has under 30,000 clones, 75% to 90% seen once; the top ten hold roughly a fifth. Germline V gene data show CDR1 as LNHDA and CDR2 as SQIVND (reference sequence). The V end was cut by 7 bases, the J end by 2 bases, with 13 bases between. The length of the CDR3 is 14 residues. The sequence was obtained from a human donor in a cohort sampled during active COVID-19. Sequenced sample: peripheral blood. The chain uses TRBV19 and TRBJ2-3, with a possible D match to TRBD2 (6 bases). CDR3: CASKVEGLTDTQYF. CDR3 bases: TGTGCCAGTAAAGTCGAGGGACTCACAGATACGCAGTATTTT.